A selection of T cell receptor beta chains follows, all from one sample in a study of T cells in Graves' hyperthyroidism and ophthalmopathy. TCRdb used MiXCR to reprocess the multiplex PCR reads, holding one entry per CDR3 protein. The table lists hundreds of thousands of distinct CDR3 sequences, around 15% of them singletons. The sequenced material came from blood. These TCRs come from a man aged 50 to 59 with Graves' ophthalmopathy. Both conserved end residues are part of each CDR3. The order of the fields is V gene, D gene, clone size, J gene, CDR3 protein, CDR3 DNA. D genes are given only for firm matches. Expanded clones get a size class; other rows say once, few or many, or leave the size out.

V: TRBV20-1; D: NA; size: many; J: TRBJ2-7; CDR3: CSGVSYEQYF; DNA: TGCAGTGGAGTCTCCTACGAGCAGTACTTC
V: TRBV19; D: NA; size: NA; J: TRBJ2-5; CDR3: CASSGPSSGQETQYF; DNA: TGTGCCAGTAGTGGGCCTAGCTCAGGACAAGAGACCCAGTACTTC
V: TRBV27; D: TRBD2; size: few; J: TRBJ2-7; CDR3: CASSFLYGRYEQYF; DNA: TGTGCCAGCAGTTTCCTCTACGGGAGGTACGAGCAGTACTTC
V: TRBV30; D: NA; size: many; J: TRBJ2-7; CDR3: CAWSRSPQGTYEQYF; DNA: TGTGCCTGGAGTCGCAGTCCGCAGGGGACCTACGAGCAGTACTTC
V: TRBV9; D: NA; size: NA; J: TRBJ2-1; CDR3: CASSDGVSYNEQFF; DNA: TGTGCCAGCAGCGATGGGGTATCCTACAATGAGCAGTTCTTC
V: TRBV4-1; D: TRBD2; size: many; J: TRBJ2-3; CDR3: CASSQLLAGLADTQYF; DNA: TGCGCCAGCAGCCAACTACTAGCGGGATTAGCAGATACGCAGTATTTT
V: TRBV5-5; D: TRBD1; size: NA; J: TRBJ2-7; CDR3: CASSRDRGPPYEQYF; DNA: TGTGCCAGCAGCCGCGACAGGGGACCACCCTACGAGCAGTACTTC
V: TRBV6-5; D: TRBD2; size: many; J: TRBJ2-1; CDR3: CASSYSLWMSSGGMNNEQFF; DNA: TGTGCCAGCAGTTACTCGTTGTGGATGTCTAGCGGGGGGATGAACAATGAGCAGTTCTTC
V: TRBV12-3/TRBV12-4; D: TRBD2; size: NA; J: TRBJ2-2; CDR3: CASSLLAGSNTGELFF; DNA: TGTGCCAGCAGTTTATTAGCGGGATCTAACACCGGGGAGCTGTTTTTT
V: TRBV12-3/TRBV12-4; D: NA; size: many; J: TRBJ1-5; CDR3: CASSLSADIGQPQHF; DNA: TGTGCCAGCAGTTTATCGGCGGATATCGGTCAGCCCCAGCATTTT
V: TRBV11-2; D: NA; size: many; J: TRBJ1-1; CDR3: CASRITPMNTEAFF; DNA: TGTGCCAGCAGGATAACACCCATGAACACTGAAGCTTTCTTT
V: TRBV11-2; D: NA; size: many; J: TRBJ2-1; CDR3: CASSLELNNEQFF; DNA: TGTGCCAGCAGCTTAGAACTAAACAATGAGCAGTTCTTC
V: TRBV27; D: TRBD2; size: NA; J: TRBJ2-3; CDR3: CASSLSWSTSGMADTQYF; DNA: TGTGCCAGCAGTTTATCGTGGTCAACTAGCGGGATGGCAGATACGCAGTATTTT
V: TRBV14; D: TRBD1; size: NA; J: TRBJ1-4; CDR3: CASSLRTGTGGEKLFF; DNA: TGTGCCAGCAGCCTCAGGACAGGGACAGGGGGTGAAAAACTGTTTTTT
V: TRBV19; D: TRBD1; size: NA; J: TRBJ1-2; CDR3: CASNGGGGKYGYTF; DNA: TGTGCCAGTAACGGCGGAGGGGGCAAATATGGCTACACCTTC
V: TRBV20-1; D: NA; size: many; J: TRBJ2-7; CDR3: CSASRDSFYEQYF; DNA: TGCAGTGCCTCCCGGGATAGCTTCTACGAGCAGTACTTC
V: TRBV24-1; D: NA; size: few; J: TRBJ2-2; CDR3: CATKTGDTGELFF; DNA: TGTGCCACCAAGACGGGGGACACCGGGGAGCTGTTTTTT
V: TRBV24-1; D: TRBD2; size: many; J: TRBJ2-1; CDR3: CATELAGGPLNEQFF; DNA: TGTGCCACCGAGTTAGCGGGAGGGCCCCTCAATGAGCAGTTCTTC
V: TRBV20-1; D: TRBD2; size: many; J: TRBJ2-7; CDR3: CSARRPLGLAGGGAEQYF; DNA: TGCAGTGCTAGAAGGCCACTAGGACTAGCGGGAGGAGGTGCCGAGCAGTACTTC
V: TRBV9; D: NA; size: many; J: TRBJ2-1; CDR3: CASSVQRQPNNEQFF; DNA: TGTGCCAGCAGCGTACAGCGACAGCCCAACAATGAGCAGTTCTTC
V: TRBV7-3; D: NA; size: NA; J: TRBJ2-1; CDR3: CASSTARGDLTQQFF; DNA: TGTGCCAGCAGCACAGCCAGGGGGGACCTAACTCAGCAGTTCTTC
V: TRBV6-5; D: NA; size: many; J: TRBJ2-7; CDR3: CASSYSFGGAYEQYF; DNA: TGTGCCAGCAGTTACTCGTTCGGAGGAGCCTACGAGCAGTACTTC
V: TRBV12-3/TRBV12-4; D: TRBD1; size: NA; J: TRBJ2-2; CDR3: CASRANRGRTGELFF; DNA: TGTGCCAGCAGGGCTAACAGGGGGCGCACCGGGGAGCTGTTTTTT